The clone carrying this T cell receptor (beta chain) was counted a few times. Its specificity is not known. Germline V gene data show CDR1 as SGHTA and CDR2 as FQGNSA. The CDR3 spans 16 residues. Trimming removed 1 base from V and 7 bases from J, with 20 bases in between. This sample was taken from a study of cytomegalovirus exposure and HLA in healthy donors. On the study more broadly: Among a few hundred genotyped donors, roughly 81% fell in the Caucasian-associated ancestry cluster. Study-level results: The authors considered a cluster of highly shared sequence variants likely to be a sequencing artifact. Analysis was carried out at a later point, and it linked a missense DCLRE1C variant to TCR beta V- and J-gene trimming. The study put some 160 TCR beta chains on its list as cytomegalovirus-associated.

Both 60 Vbeta primers and 13 Jbeta primers went into the PCR. Profiled with immunoSEQ multiplex PCR; TCRdb holds only in-frame clones, not every one. The sample carries about 150,000 clones, approximately 83% recorded once. The sequenced sample consisted of PBMCs. The clonotype was recovered from a boy between 2 and 10 years old in good health and CMV-seronegative. The chain joins TRBV7-2 to TRBJ2-7; TRBD1 might be the D (6 bases). CDR3 in DNA: TGTGCCAGCAGCTTAGTATCCGGACAGACAGTCTTAGAGCAGTACTTC. This sequence encodes CASSLVSGQTVLEQYF.